This T cell receptor (beta chain) is from a study of blood T cell repertoires in COVID-19. Whole-study context: COVID-19 samples from acute and convalescent phases originated in the United States, Italy and Spain. T cells, B-cell-depleted T cells, or PBMCs supplied cDNA or gDNA.

CDR1 and CDR2 (germline): KGHSH, LQKENI. This CDR3 is built from 17 residues. Trimming shortened V by 2 bases and J by 5 bases, and 18 bases separated the two germline ends. This clone was observed a few times. Authors' processing steps: Estimation of nucleated cell counts relied on the amplification of reference gene primers. Assay used: immunoSEQ multiplex PCR; TCRdb lists only in-frame clones, some missing. The V and J calls and the clone size are those of that table, but D and trimming were determined from the DNA. Of more than 75,000 clones in the sample, around 92% were seen once. The sample was peripheral blood. The chain combines TRBV18 with TRBJ2-2; D uncertain. The clonotype was recovered from a man aged 45-65 years with COVID-19, enrolled during active disease. The CDR3 region has the DNA TGTGCCAGCTCACCAACGCGGCAATCGGTCAAGACCGGGGAGCTGTTTTTT. Its translation is CASSPTRQSVKTGELFF.